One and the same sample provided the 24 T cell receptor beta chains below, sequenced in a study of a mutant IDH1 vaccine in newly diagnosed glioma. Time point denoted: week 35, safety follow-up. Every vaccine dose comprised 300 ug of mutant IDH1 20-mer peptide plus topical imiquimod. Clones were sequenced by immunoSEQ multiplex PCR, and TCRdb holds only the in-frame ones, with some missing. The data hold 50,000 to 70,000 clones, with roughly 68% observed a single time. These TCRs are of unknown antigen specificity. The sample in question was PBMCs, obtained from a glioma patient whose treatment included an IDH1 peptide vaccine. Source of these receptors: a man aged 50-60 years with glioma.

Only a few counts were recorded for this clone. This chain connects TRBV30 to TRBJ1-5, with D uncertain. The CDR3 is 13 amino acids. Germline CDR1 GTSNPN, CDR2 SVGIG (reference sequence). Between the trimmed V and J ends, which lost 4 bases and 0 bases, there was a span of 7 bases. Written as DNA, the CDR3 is TGTGCCTGGACAGCTAATAGCAATCAGCCCCAGCATTTT. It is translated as CAWTANSNQPQHF.

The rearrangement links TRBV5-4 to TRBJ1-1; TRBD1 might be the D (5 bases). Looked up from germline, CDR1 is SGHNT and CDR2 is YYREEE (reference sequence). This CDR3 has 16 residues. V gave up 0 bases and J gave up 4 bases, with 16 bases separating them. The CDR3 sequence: CASSLGAGGGGTEAFF. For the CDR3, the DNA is TGTGCCAGCAGCTTGGGGGCGGGGGGAGGAGGCACTGAAGCTTTCTTT.

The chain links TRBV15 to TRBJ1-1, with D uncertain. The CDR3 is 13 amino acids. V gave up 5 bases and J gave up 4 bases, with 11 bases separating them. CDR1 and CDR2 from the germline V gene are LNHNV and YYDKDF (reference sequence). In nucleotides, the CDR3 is TGTGCCACCAGCTGGGAGTCGGGCACTGAAGCTTTCTTT. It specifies CATSWESGTEAFF.

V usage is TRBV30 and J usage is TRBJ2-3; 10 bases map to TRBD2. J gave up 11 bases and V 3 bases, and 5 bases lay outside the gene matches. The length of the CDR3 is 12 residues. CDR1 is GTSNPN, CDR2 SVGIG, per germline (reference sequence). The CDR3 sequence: CAWRLAGALQYF. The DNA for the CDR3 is TGTGCCTGGAGGCTAGCGGGGGCCTTGCAGTATTTT.

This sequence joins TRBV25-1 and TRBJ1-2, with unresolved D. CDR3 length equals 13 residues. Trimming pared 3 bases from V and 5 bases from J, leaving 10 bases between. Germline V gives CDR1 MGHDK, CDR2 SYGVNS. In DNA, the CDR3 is TGTGCCAGCAGTGACAGAGGATCTTATGGCTACACCTTC. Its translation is CASSDRGSYGYTF.

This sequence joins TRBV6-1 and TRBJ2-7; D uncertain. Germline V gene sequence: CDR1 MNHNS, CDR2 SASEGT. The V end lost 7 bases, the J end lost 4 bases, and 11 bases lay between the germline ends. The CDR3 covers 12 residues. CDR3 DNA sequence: TGTGCCAGCACCCTGGATCCTTACGAGCAGTACTTC. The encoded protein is CASTLDPYEQYF.

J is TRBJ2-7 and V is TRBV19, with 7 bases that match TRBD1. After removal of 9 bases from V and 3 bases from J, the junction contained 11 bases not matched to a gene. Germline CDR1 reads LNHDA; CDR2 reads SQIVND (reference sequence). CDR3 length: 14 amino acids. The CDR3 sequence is CASSKTGYLYEQYF. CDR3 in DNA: TGTGCCAGCAGCAAGACAGGGTATCTCTACGAGCAGTACTTC.

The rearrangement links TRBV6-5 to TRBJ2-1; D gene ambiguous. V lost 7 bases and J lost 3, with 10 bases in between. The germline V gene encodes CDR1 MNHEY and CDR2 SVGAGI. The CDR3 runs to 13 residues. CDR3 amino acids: CASISRDYNEQFF. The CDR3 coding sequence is TGTGCCAGCATTAGTAGAGACTACAATGAGCAGTTCTTC.

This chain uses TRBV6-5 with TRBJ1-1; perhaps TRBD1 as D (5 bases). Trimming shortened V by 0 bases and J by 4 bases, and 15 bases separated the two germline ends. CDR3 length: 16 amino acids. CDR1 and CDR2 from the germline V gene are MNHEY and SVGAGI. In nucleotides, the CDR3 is TGTGCCAGCAGTTACTCCCCCAGTCGGGGGGGCACTGAAGCTTTCTTT. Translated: CASSYSPSRGGTEAFF.

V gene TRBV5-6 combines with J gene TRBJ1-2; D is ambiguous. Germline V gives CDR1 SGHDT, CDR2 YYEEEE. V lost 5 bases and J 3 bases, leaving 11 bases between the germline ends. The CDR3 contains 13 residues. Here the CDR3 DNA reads TGTGCCAGCAGACCGGAGGGAGACTATGGCTACACCTTC. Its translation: CASRPEGDYGYTF.

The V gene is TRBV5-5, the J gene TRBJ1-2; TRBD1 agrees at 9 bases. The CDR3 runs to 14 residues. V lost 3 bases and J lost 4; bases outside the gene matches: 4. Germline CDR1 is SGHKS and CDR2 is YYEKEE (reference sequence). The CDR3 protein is CASSSGQGRYGYTF. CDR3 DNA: TGTGCCAGCAGCTCCGGACAGGGGCGCTATGGCTACACCTTC.

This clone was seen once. The CDR3 protein is CASSPQGQSYEQYF. The CDR3 DNA reads as TGTGCCAGCTCACCACAGGGCCAAAGCTACGAGCAGTACTTC. This chain joins TRBV18 and TRBJ2-7; D remains unclear. Trimming stripped 1 base from V and 3 bases from J, with 10 bases between. The germline gives CDR1 KGHSH, CDR2 LQKENI. There are 14 residues in the CDR3.

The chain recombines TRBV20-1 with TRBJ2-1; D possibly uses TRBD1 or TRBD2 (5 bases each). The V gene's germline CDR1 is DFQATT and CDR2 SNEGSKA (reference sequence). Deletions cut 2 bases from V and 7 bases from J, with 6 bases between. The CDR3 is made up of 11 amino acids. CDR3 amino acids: CSARWGNEQFF. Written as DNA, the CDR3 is TGCAGTGCTAGATGGGGGAATGAGCAGTTCTTC.

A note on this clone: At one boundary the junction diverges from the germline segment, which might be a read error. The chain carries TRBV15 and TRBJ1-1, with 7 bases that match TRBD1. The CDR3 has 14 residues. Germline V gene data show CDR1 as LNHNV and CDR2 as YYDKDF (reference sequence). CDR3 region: CATSRGQVDTEAFF. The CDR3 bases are TGTGCCACCAGTAGAGGACAGGTAGACACTGAAGCTTTCTTT.

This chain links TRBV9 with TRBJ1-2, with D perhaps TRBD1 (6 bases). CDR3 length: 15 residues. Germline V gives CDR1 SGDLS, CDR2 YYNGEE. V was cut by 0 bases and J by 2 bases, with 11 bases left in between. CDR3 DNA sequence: TGTGCCAGCAGCGTAGATGTGGGGGCGAACTATGGCTACACCTTC. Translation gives CASSVDVGANYGYTF.

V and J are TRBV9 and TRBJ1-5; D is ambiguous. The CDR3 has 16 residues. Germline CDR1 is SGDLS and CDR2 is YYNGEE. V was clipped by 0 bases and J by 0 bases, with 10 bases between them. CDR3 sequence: CASSVGSGTSNQPQHF. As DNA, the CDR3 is TGTGCCAGCAGCGTAGGGAGCGGAACTAGCAATCAGCCCCAGCATTTT.

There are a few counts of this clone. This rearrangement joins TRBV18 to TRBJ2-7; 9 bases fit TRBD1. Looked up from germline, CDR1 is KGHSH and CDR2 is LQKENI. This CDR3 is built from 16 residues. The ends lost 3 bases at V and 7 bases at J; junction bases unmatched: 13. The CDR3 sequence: CASSPRGTGLGLEQYF. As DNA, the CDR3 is TGTGCCAGCTCACCTCGTGGGACAGGGTTGGGTTTAGAGCAGTACTTC.

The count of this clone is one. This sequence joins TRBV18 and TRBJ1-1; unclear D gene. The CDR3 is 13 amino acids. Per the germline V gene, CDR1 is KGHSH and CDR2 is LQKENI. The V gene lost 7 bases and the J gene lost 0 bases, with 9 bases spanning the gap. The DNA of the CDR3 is TGTGCCAGCTTCTACGGGGTGAACACTGAAGCTTTCTTT. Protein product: CASFYGVNTEAFF.

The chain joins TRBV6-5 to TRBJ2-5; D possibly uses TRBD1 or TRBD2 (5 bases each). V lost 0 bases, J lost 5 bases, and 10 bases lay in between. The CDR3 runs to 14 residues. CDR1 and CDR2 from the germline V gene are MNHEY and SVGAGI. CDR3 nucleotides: TGTGCCAGCAGTTACTCTTGGGGACGGGAGACCCAGTACTTC. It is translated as CASSYSWGRETQYF.

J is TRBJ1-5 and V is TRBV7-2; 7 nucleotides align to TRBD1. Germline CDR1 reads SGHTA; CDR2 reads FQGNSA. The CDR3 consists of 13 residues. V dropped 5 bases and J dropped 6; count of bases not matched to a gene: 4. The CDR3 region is CASSEGAGQPQHF. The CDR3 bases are TGTGCCAGCAGCGAGGGGGCAGGTCAGCCCCAGCATTTT.

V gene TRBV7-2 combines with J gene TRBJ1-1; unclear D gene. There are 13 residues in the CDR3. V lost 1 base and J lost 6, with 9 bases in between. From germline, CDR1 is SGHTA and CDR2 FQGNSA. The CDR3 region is CASSLGWTAEAFF. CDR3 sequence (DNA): TGTGCCAGCAGCTTAGGTTGGACGGCTGAAGCTTTCTTT.

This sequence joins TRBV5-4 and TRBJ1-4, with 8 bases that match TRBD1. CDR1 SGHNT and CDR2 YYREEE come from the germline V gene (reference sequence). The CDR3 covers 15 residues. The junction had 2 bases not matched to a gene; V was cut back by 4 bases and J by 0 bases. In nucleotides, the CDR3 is TGTGCCAGCAGCCCGGACAGGGCAACTAATGAAAAACTGTTTTTT. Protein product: CASSPDRATNEKLFF.

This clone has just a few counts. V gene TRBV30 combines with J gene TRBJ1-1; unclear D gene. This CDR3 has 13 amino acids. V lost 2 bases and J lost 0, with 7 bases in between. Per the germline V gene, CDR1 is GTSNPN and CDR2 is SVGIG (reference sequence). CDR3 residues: CAWSPRLNTEAFF. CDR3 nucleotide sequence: TGTGCCTGGAGTCCCAGACTGAACACTGAAGCTTTCTTT.

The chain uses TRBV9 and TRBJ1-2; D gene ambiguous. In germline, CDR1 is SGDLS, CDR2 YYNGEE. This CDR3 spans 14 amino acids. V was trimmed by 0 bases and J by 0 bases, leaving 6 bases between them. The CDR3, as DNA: TGTGCCAGCAGCGTAGAAGGGACTAACTATGGCTACACCTTC. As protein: CASSVEGTNYGYTF.